The 20 T cell receptor beta chains below come from one sample, sequenced in a study of tumor-infiltrating lymphocytes in primary liver carcinoma. A primer in the constant region served to generate TCR beta cDNA from approximately 500 ng of total RNA. Three-round nested multiplex PCR performed with slightly modified ARM-PCR produced the TCR beta libraries. A C-beta reverse primer was combined with TRBV1-TRBV30 forward primers in the first two PCR rounds, and each round had 10 cycles. From the multiplex PCR reads, TCRdb called clonotypes with MiXCR, one entry per CDR3 protein. There are roughly 78,000 distinct CDR3 sequences in the sample; 71% occur only once, and approximately 15% lies in the top ten. Joint extraction of RNA and DNA used roughly 17-32 mg of bulk tissue that was unsorted. The sequenced sample was liver tumor tissue from sampling region 4. As for subset: tumor region T4, right-lateral pole. The source of these receptors is a woman in her sixties with primary liver carcinoma and hepatitis B virus infection.

The chain couples TRBV6-1 to TRBJ2-7; tentatively, D is TRBD2 (6 bases). The CDR3 has 15 amino acids. The germline V gene has CDR1 MNHNS and CDR2 SASEGT. The CDR3 DNA reads TGTACTAGCATCCTTAACAAGGGGTTTGCCTACGAGCAGTACTTC. Translation gives CTSILNKGFAYEQYF.

Notes on this clonotype: A read error may explain this, as a much larger clone is one base away. The chain has TRBV14 and TRBJ1-6; 7 nucleotides agree with TRBD1. This CDR3 contains 14 residues. In germline, CDR1 is SGHDN, CDR2 FVKESK. The J segment lost 14 bases and the V segment lost 7 bases, leaving 14 bases of the junction unmatched. The CDR3 is CASNRDRARGSLHF. The CDR3 bases are TGTGCCAGCAACAGAGACAGGGCCCGTGGGTCCCTCCACTTT.

The chain has TRBV29-1 and TRBJ2-1; D gene ambiguous. The length of the CDR3 is 14 residues. Per germline, CDR1 SQVTM and CDR2 ANQGSEA. The CDR3 protein is CGIDLEGKGNEQFF. CDR3 nucleotides: TGCGGCATTGACCTGGAAGGTAAGGGAAATGAGCAGTTCTTC.

Comments on this clonotype: As the CDR3 is not closed by the conserved phenylalanine or tryptophan, this likely results from a read error. The chain employs TRBV4-2 and TRBJ2-7; 14 bases map to TRBD2. Germline V lookup: CDR1 LGHNA, CDR2 YNFKEQ. The length of the CDR3 is 15 residues. CDR3 sequence (DNA): TGTACCAGCAGCCTGGGACTAGCGGGAGCATACGAGCAGTACTTA. Protein product: CTSSLGLAGAYEQYL.

This clonotype was seen ten or more times. The V call is TRBV5-1, the J call TRBJ2-1; D not certain. Trimming cost V 5 bases and J 0 bases, with 12 bases left between them. The CDR3 consists of 15 residues. CDR1 is SGHRS and CDR2 is YFSETQ in the germline V gene. CDR3 protein: CASRPDLGSYNEQFF. DNA for the CDR3: TGCGCCAGCAGACCTGACCTTGGCTCCTACAATGAGCAGTTCTTC.

Regarding this clonotype: The junction differs from germline at one of its ends, possibly a read error. The chain links TRBV11-2 to TRBJ2-3; 11 nucleotides agree with TRBD1. This CDR3 is built from 15 residues. The germline gives CDR1 SGHAT, CDR2 FQNNGV. This CDR3 reads CASSLDRGLSYTQCF. The CDR3 DNA reads as TGTGCCAGCAGTCTGGACAGGGGGCTTTCATATACGCAATGTTTT. Full variable domain (remainder filled in from reference TRBV11-2 and TRBJ2-3): EAGVAQSPRYKIIEKRQSVAFWCNPISGHATLYWYQQILGQGPKLLIQFQNNGVVDDSQLPKDRFSAERLKGVDSTLKIQPAKLEDSAVYLCASSLDRGLSYTQCFGPGTRLTVL.

To note about this clonotype: This may arise from a read error, as a much more abundant clone is one base away. The chain employs TRBV7-9 and TRBJ1-2; D may be TRBD1 (5 bases). This CDR3 region has 14 residues. CDR1 is SEHNR and CDR2 is FQNEAQ in the germline V gene (reference sequence). In nucleotides, the CDR3 is TGTGGCAGCAGCTACGGGGGACGGGGCTATGGCTACACCTTC. Translation gives CGSSYGGRGYGYTF.

Details on this clonotype: A much larger clonotype is one base distant, so this may be a read error. The chain couples TRBV28 to TRBJ2-5; TRBD1 or TRBD2 may be the D gene (6 bases each). The CDR3 sequence is 13 residues long. The germline gives CDR1 MDHEN, CDR2 SYDVKM. DNA of the CDR3: TGTGCCAGCAGTTTAGGGGGCCGGGAGACCAAGTACTTC. This encodes CASSLGGRETKYF.

This clonotype was counted a single time. The junction does not match germline at one end; this may be a read error. The CDR3 DNA sequence: TGTGCCAGCAGCTCAGGGACCCACCAAGAGGCCCAGTACTTC. Protein sequence: CASSSGTHQEAQYF. The V call is TRBV9, the J call TRBJ2-5; D may match TRBD1 or TRBD2 (5 bases each). CDR3 length equals 14 residues. Germline V gives CDR1 SGDLS, CDR2 YYNGEE. The variable domain in full, with the rest retrieved from reference TRBV9 and TRBJ2-5, is DSGVTQTPKHLITATGQRVTLRCSPRSGDLSVYWYQQSLDQGLQFLIQYYNGEERAKGNILERFSAQQFPDLHSELNLSSLELGDSALYFCASSSGTHQEAQYFGPGTRLLVL.

A word on this clonotype: This may be a read error, as it is one base from a much larger clone. The rearrangement links TRBV7-9 to TRBJ1-3; D is undetermined. Germline CDR1 and CDR2: SEHNR and FQNEAQ (reference sequence). This CDR3 has 16 residues. Trimming pared 5 bases from V and 2 bases from J, leaving 16 bases between. The CDR3 here is CASSRLVGAAGNTIYF. As DNA, the CDR3 is TGTGCCAGCAGCCGACTGGTGGGAGCAGCTGGAAACACCATATATTTT.

Points on this clonotype: A read error may be the cause here, since a much bigger clone is one base away. V gene TRBV5-5 combines with J gene TRBJ2-7, with a weak D call TRBD1 (5 bases). The CDR3 is made up of 14 amino acids. Between the trimmed V and J ends, which lost 4 bases and 3 bases, there was a span of 14 bases. The V gene's germline CDR1 is SGHKS and CDR2 YYEKEE (reference sequence). This CDR3 is CASSLQDNGYEQYF. The CDR3 nucleotides are TGTGCCAGCAGCCTCCAGGACAACGGCTACGAGCAGTACTTC.

As for this clonotype: A read error may produce the germline difference seen at one junction end. The V gene is TRBV11-2, the J gene TRBJ2-1, with a tentative D call TRBD2 (6 bases). This CDR3 spans 15 amino acids. Germline lookup yields CDR1 SGHAT and CDR2 FQNNGV. CDR3 protein: CDSSAGTVGYNEQFF. CDR3 in DNA: TGTGACAGCAGTGCCGGGACTGTGGGCTACAATGAGCAGTTCTTC.

Turning to this clonotype: The junction and the germline gene differ at one end; a read error may be behind it. V and J are TRBV5-1 and TRBJ2-1; D is possibly TRBD2 (5 bases). In germline, CDR1 is SGHRS, CDR2 YFSETQ. There are 15 residues in the CDR3. CDR3 bases: TGCGCCAGCAGCTTGGAGGAGGAACCTTACAATGAGCAGCTCTTC. Amino acid sequence: CASSLEEEPYNEQLF.

Ten or more counts support this clonotype. The V gene is TRBV6-5, the J gene TRBJ2-3; the match to TRBD1 covers 9 bases. The junction had 11 bases not matched to a gene; V was cut back by 4 bases and J by 3 bases. This CDR3 region has 17 residues. CDR1 is MNHEY, CDR2 SVGAGI, per germline. The DNA for the CDR3 is TGTGCCAGCAGTTCCCCGGACAGGGGAGAAGGGACAGATACGCAGTATTTT. It encodes CASSSPDRGEGTDTQYF.

Worth noting for this clonotype: A read error may produce the germline difference seen at one junction end. The CDR3: CARSPAGHTGRGADVLTF. The CDR3 region has the DNA TGTGCCAGAAGTCCGGCCGGACATACAGGGAGAGGGGCCGACGTCCTTACTTTC. The V call is TRBV5-3, the J call TRBJ2-6, with a tentative D call TRBD1 (6 bases). TRBV5-3 is an open reading frame whose function is uncertain. The CDR3 runs to 18 residues.

A word on this clonotype: This likely comes from a read error, as the CDR3 has no conserved phenylalanine or tryptophan at its end. The chain combines TRBV11-2 with TRBJ2-7; D remains ambiguous. This CDR3 region has 14 residues. With 1 base removed from V and 3 bases from J, the gap between germline ends came to 10 bases. Germline CDR1 reads SGHAT; CDR2 reads FQNNGV. The CDR3 reads CASSLVVVVYEQYL. The CDR3, as DNA: TGTGCCAGCAGCTTAGTTGTGGTTGTCTACGAGCAGTACCTC.

A note on this clonotype: This sequence may be a read error, since a much larger clone differs from it by one base. The chain recombines TRBV5-1 with TRBJ2-2; D gene unclear. The CDR3 length is 15 residues. CDR1 is SGHRS and CDR2 is YFSETQ in the germline V gene. In DNA, the CDR3 is TGCGCCAGCAGCTTGGCCCAGACCAACACCAGGGAGCTGTTTTTT. Translated: CASSLAQTNTRELFF.

Turning to this clonotype: One end of the junction fails to match germline, which may point to a read error. The J gene is TRBJ1-1, the V gene TRBV2; D is ambiguous. CDR1 and CDR2 (germline): SNHLY, FYNNEI. The CDR3 is made up of 14 amino acids. The CDR3 protein is CASSEASENTEAFF. The CDR3 nucleotides are TGTGCTAGCAGTGAAGCCTCCGAGAACACTGAAGCTTTCTTT.

This clonotype was detected many times. This chain joins TRBV4-1 and TRBJ2-5, with D hard to call. This CDR3 comprises 15 residues. V dropped 3 bases and J dropped 2 bases, with 13 bases sitting between them. The germline V gene encodes CDR1 MGHRA and CDR2 YSYEKL. The CDR3 DNA follows: TGCGCCAGCAGCCACAAAGGACGCCGACAAGAGACCCAGTACTTC. Translating gives CASSHKGRRQETQYF.

This clonotype was seen at least ten times. This chain uses TRBV6-5 with TRBJ1-2, with 7 bases identical to TRBD1. Germline loops: CDR1 MNHEY, CDR2 SVGAGI. The CDR3 is 14 residues long. V lost 7 bases and J lost 7; bases outside the gene matches: 12. The CDR3 DNA is TGTGCCAGCACCCCCGACAGGGTCCAGGGTGGCTACACCTTC. This encodes CASTPDRVQGGYTF.